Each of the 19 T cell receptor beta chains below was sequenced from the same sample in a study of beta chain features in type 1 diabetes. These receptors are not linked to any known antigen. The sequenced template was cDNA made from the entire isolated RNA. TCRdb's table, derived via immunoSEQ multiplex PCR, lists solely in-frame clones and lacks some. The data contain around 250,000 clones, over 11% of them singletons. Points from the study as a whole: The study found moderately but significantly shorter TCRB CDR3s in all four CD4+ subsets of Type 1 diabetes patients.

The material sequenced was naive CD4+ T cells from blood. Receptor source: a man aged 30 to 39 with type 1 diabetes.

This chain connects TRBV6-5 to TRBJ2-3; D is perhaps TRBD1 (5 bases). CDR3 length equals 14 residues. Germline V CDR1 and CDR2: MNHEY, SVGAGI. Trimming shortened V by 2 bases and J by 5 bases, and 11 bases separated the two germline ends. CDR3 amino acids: CASSYPRAVDTQYF. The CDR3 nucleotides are TGTGCCAGCAGTTACCCCAGGGCAGTAGATACGCAGTATTTT.

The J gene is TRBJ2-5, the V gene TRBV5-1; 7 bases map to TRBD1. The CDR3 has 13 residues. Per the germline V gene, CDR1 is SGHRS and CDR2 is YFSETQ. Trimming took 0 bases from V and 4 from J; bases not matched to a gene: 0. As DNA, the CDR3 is TGCGCCAGCAGCTTGGGGGACAGAGAGACCCAGTACTTC. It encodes CASSLGDRETQYF.

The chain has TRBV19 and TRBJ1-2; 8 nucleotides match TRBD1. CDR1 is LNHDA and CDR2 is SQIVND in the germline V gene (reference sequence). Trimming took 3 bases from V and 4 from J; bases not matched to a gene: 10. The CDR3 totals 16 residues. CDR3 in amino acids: CASSIRTGRIRYGYTF. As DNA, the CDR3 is TGTGCCAGTAGTATTCGGACAGGGCGAATCCGCTATGGCTACACCTTC. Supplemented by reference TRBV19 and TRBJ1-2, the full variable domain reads DGGITQSPKYLFRKEGQNVTLSCEQNLNHDAMYWYRQDPGQGLRLIYYSQIVNDFQKGDIAEGYSVSREKKESFPLTVTSAQKNPTAFYLCASSIRTGRIRYGYTFGSGTRLTVV.

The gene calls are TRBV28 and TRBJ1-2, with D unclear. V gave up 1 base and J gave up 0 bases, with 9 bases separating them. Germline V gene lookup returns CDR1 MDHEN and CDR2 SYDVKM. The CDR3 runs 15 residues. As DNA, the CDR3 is TGTGCCAGCAGTTTATCCTCAGGTCCTAACTATGGCTACACCTTC. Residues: CASSLSSGPNYGYTF.

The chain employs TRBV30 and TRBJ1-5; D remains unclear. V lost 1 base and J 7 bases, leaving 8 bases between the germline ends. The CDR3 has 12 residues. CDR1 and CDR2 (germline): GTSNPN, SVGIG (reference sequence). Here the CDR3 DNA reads TGTGCCTGGAGTGCGGACTGGCAGCCCCAGCATTTT. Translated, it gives CAWSADWQPQHF.

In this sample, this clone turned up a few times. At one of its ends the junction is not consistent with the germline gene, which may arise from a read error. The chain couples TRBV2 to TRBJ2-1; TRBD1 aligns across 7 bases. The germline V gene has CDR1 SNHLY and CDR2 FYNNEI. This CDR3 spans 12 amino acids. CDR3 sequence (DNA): TGTGCCAGCCGTGAGGGGGCGAATGAGCAGTTCTTC. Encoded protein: CASREGANEQFF.

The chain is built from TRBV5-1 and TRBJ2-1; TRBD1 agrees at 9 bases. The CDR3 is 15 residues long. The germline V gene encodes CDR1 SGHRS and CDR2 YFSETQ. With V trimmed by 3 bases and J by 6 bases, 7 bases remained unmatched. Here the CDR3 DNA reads TGCGCCAGCAGCTGGGACAGGGTAGACAGCAATGAGCAGTTCTTC. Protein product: CASSWDRVDSNEQFF.

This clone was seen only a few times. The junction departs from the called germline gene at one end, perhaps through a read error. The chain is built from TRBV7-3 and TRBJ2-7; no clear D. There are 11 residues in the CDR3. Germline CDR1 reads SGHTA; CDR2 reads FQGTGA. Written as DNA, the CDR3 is TGTGCCAGTACGAACGACCCCGAGGAGTACTTC. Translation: CASTNDPEEYF.

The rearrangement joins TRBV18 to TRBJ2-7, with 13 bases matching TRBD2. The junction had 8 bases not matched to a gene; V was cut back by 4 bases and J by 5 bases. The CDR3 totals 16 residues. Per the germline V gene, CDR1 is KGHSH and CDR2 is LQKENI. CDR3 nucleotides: TGTGCCAGCTCACTAGGGACTAGCGGGACGGTCCACGAGCAGTACTTC. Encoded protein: CASSLGTSGTVHEQYF.

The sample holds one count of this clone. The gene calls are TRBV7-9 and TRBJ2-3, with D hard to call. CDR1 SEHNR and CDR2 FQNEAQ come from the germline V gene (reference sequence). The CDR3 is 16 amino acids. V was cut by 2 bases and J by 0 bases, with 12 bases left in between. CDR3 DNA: TGTGCCAGCAGCTTAAGGCGGAGCTCTAGCACAGATACGCAGTATTTT. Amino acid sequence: CASSLRRSSSTDTQYF.

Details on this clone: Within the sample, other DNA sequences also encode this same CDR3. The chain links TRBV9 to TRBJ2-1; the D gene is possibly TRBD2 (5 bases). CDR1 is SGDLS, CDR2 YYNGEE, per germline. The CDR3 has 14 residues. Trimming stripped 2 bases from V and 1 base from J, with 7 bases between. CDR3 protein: CASSVEGSYNEQFF. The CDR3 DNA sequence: TGTGCCAGCAGCGTCGAGGGATCCTACAATGAGCAGTTCTTC.

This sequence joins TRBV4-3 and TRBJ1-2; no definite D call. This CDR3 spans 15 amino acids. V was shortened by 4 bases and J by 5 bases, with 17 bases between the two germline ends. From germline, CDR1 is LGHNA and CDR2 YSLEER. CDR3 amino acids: CASSPQIRSAYGYTF. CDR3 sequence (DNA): TGCGCCAGCAGCCCTCAGATCAGGTCGGCTTATGGCTACACCTTC.

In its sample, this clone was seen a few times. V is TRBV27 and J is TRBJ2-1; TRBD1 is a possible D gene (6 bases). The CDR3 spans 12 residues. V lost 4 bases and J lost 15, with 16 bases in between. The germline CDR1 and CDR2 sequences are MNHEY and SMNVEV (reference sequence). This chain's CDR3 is CASSSQRGKAFF. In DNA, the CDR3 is TGTGCCAGCAGTTCCCAAAGGGGGAAGGCGTTCTTC.

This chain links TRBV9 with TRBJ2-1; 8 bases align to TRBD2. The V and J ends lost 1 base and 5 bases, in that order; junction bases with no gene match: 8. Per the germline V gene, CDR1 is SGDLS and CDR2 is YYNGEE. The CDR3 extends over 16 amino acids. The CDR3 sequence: CASSVFGSGKDNEQFF. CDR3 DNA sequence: TGTGCCAGCAGCGTATTCGGTAGCGGGAAGGACAATGAGCAGTTCTTC.

The CDR3 sequence: CASSWSGDNEQFF. The CDR3 DNA sequence: TGTGCCAGCAGTTGGAGCGGGGATAATGAGCAGTTCTTC. The chain has TRBV6-6 and TRBJ2-1; 7 positions agree with TRBD2. The CDR3 covers 13 residues. CDR1 MNHNY and CDR2 SVGAGI come from the germline V gene (reference sequence). The trim removed 4 bases at V and 7 bases at J, leaving 4 bases unmatched.

The CDR3 coding sequence is TGTGCCAGCATGAGTCAGGAGAACACTGAAGCTTTCTTT. Its translation is CASMSQENTEAFF. The V call is TRBV7-3, the J call TRBJ1-1; the D is unclear. In germline, CDR1 is SGHTA, CDR2 FQGTGA. The V end was cut by 7 bases, the J end by 1 base, with 10 bases between. The CDR3 has 13 residues.

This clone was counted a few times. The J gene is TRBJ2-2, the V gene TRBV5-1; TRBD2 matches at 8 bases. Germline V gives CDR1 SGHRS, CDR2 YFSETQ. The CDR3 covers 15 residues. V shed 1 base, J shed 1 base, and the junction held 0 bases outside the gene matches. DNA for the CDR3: TGCGCCAGCAGCTTGACTAGCGGGAACACCGGGGAGCTGTTTTTT. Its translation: CASSLTSGNTGELFF.

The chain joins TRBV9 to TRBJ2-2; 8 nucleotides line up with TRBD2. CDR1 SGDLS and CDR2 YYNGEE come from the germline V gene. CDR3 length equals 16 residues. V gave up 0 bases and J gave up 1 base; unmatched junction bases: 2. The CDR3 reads CASSVGAGGNTGELFF. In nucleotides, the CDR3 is TGTGCCAGCAGCGTAGGGGCGGGAGGGAACACCGGGGAGCTGTTTTTT. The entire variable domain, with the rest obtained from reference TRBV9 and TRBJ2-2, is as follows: DSGVTQTPKHLITATGQRVTLRCSPRSGDLSVYWYQQSLDQGLQFLIQYYNGEERAKGNILERFSAQQFPDLHSELNLSSLELGDSALYFCASSVGAGGNTGELFFGEGSRLTVL.

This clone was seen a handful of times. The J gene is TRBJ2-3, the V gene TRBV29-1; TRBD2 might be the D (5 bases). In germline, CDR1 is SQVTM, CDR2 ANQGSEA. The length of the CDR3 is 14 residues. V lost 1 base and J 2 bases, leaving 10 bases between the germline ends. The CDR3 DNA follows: TGCAGCGTTGAAGCGGGAACTTCCACAGATACGCAGTATTTT. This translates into CSVEAGTSTDTQYF.